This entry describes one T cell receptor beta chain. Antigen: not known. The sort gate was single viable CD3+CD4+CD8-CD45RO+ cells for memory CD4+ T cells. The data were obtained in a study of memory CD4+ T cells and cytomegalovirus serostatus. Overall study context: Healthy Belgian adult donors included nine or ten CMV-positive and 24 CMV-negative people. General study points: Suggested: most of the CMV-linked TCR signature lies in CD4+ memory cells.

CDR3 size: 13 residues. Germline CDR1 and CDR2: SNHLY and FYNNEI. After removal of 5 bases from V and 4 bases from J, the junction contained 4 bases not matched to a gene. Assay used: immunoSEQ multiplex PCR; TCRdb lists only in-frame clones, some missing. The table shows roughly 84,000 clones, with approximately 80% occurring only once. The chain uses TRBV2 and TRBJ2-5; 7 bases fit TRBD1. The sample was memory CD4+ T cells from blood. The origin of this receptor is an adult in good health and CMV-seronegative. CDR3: CASSRGLGETQYF. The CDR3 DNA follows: TGTGCCAGCAGTAGGGGGCTGGGAGAGACCCAGTACTTC.